Each of the 23 T cell receptor beta chains below was sequenced from the same sample in a study of monozygotic twins with inflammatory bowel disease. TCRdb re-called the 5' RACE reads and shows each CDR3 protein once, DNA omitted. The listing records more than 350,000 distinct CDR3 sequences. Input material: blood. Receptors were obtained from a human donor with ulcerative colitis or Crohn's disease, or a healthy co-twin of an affected twin (not recorded which).

This sequence joins TRBV6-1 and TRBJ2-1; the TRBD1 assignment by TCRdb is unverifiable without DNA. This CDR3 spans 15 amino acids. The germline V gene encodes CDR1 MNHNS and CDR2 SASEGT. The CDR3 region is CASSDTGTGVNEQFF.

The rearrangement links TRBV9 to TRBJ1-6; checking the TCRdb D call of TRBD1 is not possible without DNA. Germline values: CDR1 SGDLS, CDR2 YYNGEE. The CDR3 is 13 residues long. The CDR3 protein is CASSSSGVSPLHF.

The chain recombines TRBV19 with TRBJ2-2; TCRdb's assignment of TRBD1 cannot be checked, as there is no DNA. The CDR3 has 14 amino acids. Germline V lookup: CDR1 LNHDA, CDR2 SQIVND (reference sequence). CDR3 loop: CASGQGKGTGELFF.

The rearrangement uses TRBV10-3 and TRBJ2-5. There are 15 residues in the CDR3. CDR1 is ENHRY and CDR2 is SYGVKD in the germline V gene. This chain's CDR3 is CAISESWLQGETQYF.

The chain is built from TRBV7-2 and TRBJ1-1. Germline lookup yields CDR1 SGHTA and CDR2 FQGNSA. The CDR3 contains 14 residues. CDR3 amino acids: CASSLALGSTEAFF.

V gene TRBV20-1 combines with J gene TRBJ1-5. Germline V gene sequence: CDR1 DFQATT, CDR2 SNEGSKA (reference sequence). The CDR3 has 16 amino acids. The CDR3 reads CSAILGENRRVGPQHF.

The chain employs TRBV7-8 and TRBJ2-7; TCRdb proposes TRBD1, but this gene call is untestable without DNA. This CDR3 contains 14 residues. CDR1 is SGHVS and CDR2 is FQNEAQ in the germline V gene. The CDR3 here is CASKPGQGVYEQYF.

The CDR3 is CASRVGGLNTGELFF. The chain couples TRBV5-1 to TRBJ2-2; the TRBD1 assignment by TCRdb is unverifiable without DNA. Germline-derived CDR1 and CDR2 are SGHRS and YFSETQ. The CDR3 length is 15 residues.

This chain's CDR3 is CASSYSGLAGEILYEQYF. The rearrangement links TRBV6-2 or TRBV6-3 to TRBJ2-7; TCRdb proposes TRBD2, but this gene call is untestable without DNA. The CDR3 consists of 18 residues. Germline CDR1 is MNHEY and CDR2 is SVGEGT.

The V call is TRBV5-5, the J call TRBJ1-2; there is no DNA to check the TCRdb D call of TRBD1. This CDR3 contains 16 residues. The V gene's germline CDR1 is SGHKS and CDR2 YYEKEE (reference sequence). This CDR3 reads CASSTADSLTFYGYTF.

This chain links TRBV5-1 with TRBJ1-6; the TRBD1 assignment by TCRdb is unverifiable without DNA. Germline V gene lookup returns CDR1 SGHRS and CDR2 YFSETQ. This CDR3 is built from 15 residues. The CDR3 protein is CASSIGQGRGSPLHF. The whole variable domain, filled in from reference TRBV5-1 and TRBJ1-6, reads KAGVTQTPRYLIKTRGQQVTLSCSPISGHRSVSWYQQTPGQGLQFLFEYFSETQRNKGNFPGRFSGRQFSNSRSEMNVSTLELGDSALYLCASSIGQGRGSPLHFGNGTRLTVT.

The chain is built from TRBV5-1 and TRBJ2-7; TCRdb's D gene call, TRBD2, goes unchecked for lack of DNA. The CDR3 is 18 amino acids. CDR1 and CDR2 (germline): SGHRS, YFSETQ. CDR3 amino acids: CASSLGAPGGASSYEQYF. Drawing the rest from reference TRBV5-1 and TRBJ2-7, the complete variable domain is KAGVTQTPRYLIKTRGQQVTLSCSPISGHRSVSWYQQTPGQGLQFLFEYFSETQRNKGNFPGRFSGRQFSNSRSEMNVSTLELGDSALYLCASSLGAPGGASSYEQYFGPGTRLTVT.

The genes are TRBV9 and TRBJ2-1; TCRdb gives TRBD1 as the D gene, but with no DNA this cannot be confirmed. Germline values: CDR1 SGDLS, CDR2 YYNGEE. The CDR3 is 15 residues long. CDR3 sequence reads: CASSLGGKGYGEQFF.

The rearrangement joins TRBV20-1 to TRBJ2-7; the D call from TCRdb, TRBD1, cannot be confirmed without DNA. This CDR3 spans 13 amino acids. Looked up from germline, CDR1 is DFQATT and CDR2 is SNEGSKA (reference sequence). The CDR3 here is CSASTDREGEQYF.

The chain uses TRBV30 and TRBJ2-1; TCRdb lists TRBD1, though no DNA is available to test this call. Germline V CDR1 and CDR2: GTSNPN, SVGIG (reference sequence). This CDR3 is 13 amino acids long. This CDR3 is CAWRRQGYNEQFF.

This chain uses TRBV7-3 with TRBJ2-2; TCRdb's assignment of TRBD2 cannot be checked, as there is no DNA. CDR1 SGHTA and CDR2 FQGTGA come from the germline V gene. CDR3 length: 16 amino acids. This CDR3 reads CASSLNTRAGGPELFF.

This chain connects TRBV29-1 to TRBJ2-3; the TRBD2 assignment by TCRdb is unverifiable without DNA. This CDR3 has 14 residues. Germline CDR1 and CDR2: SQVTM and ANQGSEA. CDR3 sequence: CSVIVASGKDTQYF.

The chain carries TRBV7-9 and TRBJ2-3; TCRdb's D call of TRBD2 is untestable without DNA. Germline CDR1 and CDR2: SEHNR and FQNEAQ (reference sequence). CDR3 length equals 17 residues. CDR3 amino acids: CASSSPWTSGIADTQYF.

The V and J genes are TRBV30 and TRBJ2-7. The CDR3 length is 13 residues. Per the germline V gene, CDR1 is GTSNPN and CDR2 is SVGIG (reference sequence). CDR3 residues: CAKADSLSYEQYF.

This rearrangement joins TRBV29-1 to TRBJ1-1. CDR1 and CDR2 (germline): SQVTM, ANQGSEA. The CDR3 has 13 residues. This chain's CDR3 is CSVVEQPNTEAFF.

This chain links TRBV20-1 with TRBJ2-3; TCRdb selects TRBD1, and the lack of DNA leaves this call unchecked. This CDR3 contains 15 residues. CDR1 is DFQATT and CDR2 is SNEGSKA in the germline V gene (reference sequence). CDR3: CSVLSSDRALDTQYF.

V and J are TRBV11-2 and TRBJ1-1. Per the germline V gene, CDR1 is SGHAT and CDR2 is FQNNGV. The CDR3 sequence is 15 residues long. The CDR3 spells CASSLSGLVWTEAFF. Using reference TRBV11-2 and TRBJ1-1 for the parts outside the CDR3, the full variable domain is EAGVAQSPRYKIIEKRQSVAFWCNPISGHATLYWYQQILGQGPKLLIQFQNNGVVDDSQLPKDRFSAERLKGVDSTLKIQPAKLEDSAVYLCASSLSGLVWTEAFFGQGTRLTVV.

The chain joins TRBV20-1 to TRBJ2-5; TCRdb gives TRBD2 as the D gene, but with no DNA this cannot be confirmed. The CDR3 is 13 amino acids. CDR1 and CDR2 from the germline V gene are DFQATT and SNEGSKA (reference sequence). The CDR3 spells CSAPSGRQETQYF.